This note documents a single T cell receptor (beta chain) sequence. The germline V gene has CDR1 MGHRA and CDR2 YSYEKL. After removal of 1 base from V and 6 bases from J, the junction contained 8 bases not matched to a gene. There are 15 residues in the CDR3. The data stem from a study of technical replicates of blood from several donors. Some clones are missing from TCRdb's copy, which holds only in-frame ones; the method was immunoSEQ multiplex PCR. The sample has over 60,000 clones; just over 90% are singletons. This sequence joins TRBV4-1 and TRBJ2-7; 8 nucleotides agree with TRBD2. The sequence was collected from a human donor in good health. The sample consisted of T cells isolated from PBMCs. CDR3 in amino acids: CASSQGLAGASEQYF. CDR3 nucleotides: TGCGCCAGCAGCCAAGGGCTAGCGGGTGCCTCCGAGCAGTACTTC.